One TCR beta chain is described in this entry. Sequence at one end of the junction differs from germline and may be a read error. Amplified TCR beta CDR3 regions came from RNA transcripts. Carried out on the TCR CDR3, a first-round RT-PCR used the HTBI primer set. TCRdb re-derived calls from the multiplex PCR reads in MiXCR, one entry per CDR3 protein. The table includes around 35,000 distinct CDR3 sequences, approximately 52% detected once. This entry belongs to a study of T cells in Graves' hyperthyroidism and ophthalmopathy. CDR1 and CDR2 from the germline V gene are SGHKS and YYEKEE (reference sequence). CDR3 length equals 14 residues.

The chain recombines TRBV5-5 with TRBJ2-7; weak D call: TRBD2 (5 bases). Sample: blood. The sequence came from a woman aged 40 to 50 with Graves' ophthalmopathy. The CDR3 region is CASSLGPGTGELYF. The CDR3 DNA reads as TGTGCCAGCAGCTTAGGGCCTGGCACCGGGGAGCTGTACTTC.